A selection of T cell receptor beta chains follows, all from one sample in a study of T cell changes during pregnancy in multiple sclerosis. Libraries were prepared by immunoSEQ multiplex PCR; TCRdb keeps only in-frame clonotypes and omits some of them. The data show under 75,000 clones, with 80% to 95% seen just once and about 0.31% held by the top ten. The sample was CD4+ T cells from peripheral blood mononuclear cells, taken after pregnancy. These receptors came from a female donor with multiple sclerosis, enrolled in a pregnancy study. Each CDR3 is given with its conserved first and last residue. D genes are given only for firm matches. Size values are once, few and many counts, or a class for expanded clones, and some rows have none.

>TRBD1|TRBJ1-1|TRBV19|17|.
CASTPPSGQAMNTEAFF
TGTGCCAGTACCCCTCCCTCGGGACAGGCGATGAACACTGAAGCTTTCTTT
>TRBD2|TRBJ2-5|TRBV5-1|13|.
CASSGSGIETQYF
TGCGCCAGCAGCGGAAGCGGGATCGAGACCCAGTACTTC
>TRBD1|TRBJ2-2|TRBV2|13|.
CAMNPGQIGELFF
TGTGCCATGAACCCGGGACAGATCGGGGAGCTGTTTTTT
>TRBD2|TRBJ2-3|TRBV15|14|.
CATSTGLATDTQYF
TGTGCCACCAGCACCGGACTAGCCACAGATACGCAGTATTTT
>TRBD1|TRBJ2-5|TRBV30|13|.
CAWSTDRGETQYF
TGTGCCTGGAGCACGGACAGGGGAGAGACCCAGTACTTC
>.|TRBJ1-2|TRBV7-9|18|few
CASSFPSTGIVESYGYTF
TGTGCCAGCAGCTTCCCCTCGACAGGCATAGTAGAAAGCTATGGCTACACCTTC
>.|TRBJ2-6|TRBV7-3|16|once
CASSPTDFSGANVLTF
TGTGCCAGCAGCCCGACAGACTTCTCTGGGGCCAACGTCCTGACTTTC
>TRBD2|TRBJ2-7|TRBV6-6|16|once
CASSYELQGGYYEQYF
TGTGCCAGCAGTTACGAACTCCAGGGAGGGTACTACGAGCAGTACTTC
>TRBD1|TRBJ2-7|TRBV28|13|.
CASRTGIPYEQYF
TGTGCCAGCAGGACAGGGATTCCCTACGAGCAGTACTTC
>TRBD1|TRBJ2-2|TRBV6-5|14|.
CASRRTRDSGELFF
TGTGCCAGCAGACGCACCCGGGACAGCGGGGAGCTGTTTTTT
>TRBD1|TRBJ2-3|TRBV5-1|15|.
CASSLRDSLTDTQYF
TGCGCCAGCAGCCTCCGGGACAGCCTCACAGATACGCAGTATTTT
>.|TRBJ1-2|TRBV14|15|many
CASSQGQGRSYGYTF
TGTGCCAGCAGCCAAGGGCAGGGTAGAAGCTATGGCTACACCTTC
>TRBD1|TRBJ2-1|TRBV7-6|17|.
CASGSLYRGNSYNEQFF
TGTGCCAGCGGATCTTTATACAGGGGTAATTCGTACAATGAGCAGTTCTTC
>.|TRBJ1-1|TRBV5-1|15|.
CASSWGPGLDTEAFF
TGCGCCAGCAGCTGGGGTCCAGGACTAGACACTGAAGCTTTCTTT
>TRBD1|TRBJ1-6|TRBV7-9|18|.
CASSPGEDRVLKYSPLHF
TGTGCCAGCAGCCCCGGGGAGGACAGGGTCCTTAAGTATTCACCCCTCCACTTT
>TRBD1|TRBJ1-6|TRBV5-5|14|.
CASSFTGGNSPLHF
TGTGCCAGCAGCTTTACAGGGGGCAATTCACCCCTCCACTTT
>.|TRBJ1-1|TRBV5-1|14|.
CASSLEGRSTEAFF
TGCGCCAGCAGCTTGGAGGGGCGAAGCACTGAAGCTTTCTTT
>TRBD1|TRBJ1-6|TRBV6-6|14|.
CASTLGTGYSPLHF
TGTGCCAGCACACTAGGGACAGGGTATTCACCCCTCCACTTT
>TRBD1|TRBJ2-1|TRBV4-2|16|.
CASSQGGQGRNNEQFF
TGTGCCAGCAGCCAAGGGGGACAGGGGAGGAACAATGAGCAGTTCTTC
>TRBD1|TRBJ1-2|TRBV6-6|15|.
CAIRSTDRGGGGYTF
TGTGCCATCCGCTCGACTGACAGGGGTGGTGGTGGCTACACCTTC
>TRBD1|TRBJ2-1|TRBV11-3|16|.
CASSGRRGTGYNEQFF
TGTGCCAGCAGCGGCAGAAGGGGGACAGGGTACAATGAGCAGTTCTTC
>TRBD1|TRBJ1-2|TRBV6-5|12|.
CASSRQGHGYTF
TGTGCCAGCAGTAGACAGGGGCATGGCTACACCTTC
>TRBD2|TRBJ2-2|TRBV19|15|.
CASTSTSGSHGELFF
TGTGCCAGTACCTCGACTAGCGGGAGTCACGGGGAGCTGTTTTTT
>TRBD2|TRBJ2-2|TRBV7-6|18|.
CASSVRVGTSGGPGELFF
TGTGCCAGCAGCGTTCGGGTGGGGACTAGCGGGGGACCCGGGGAGCTGTTTTTT
>.|TRBJ1-4|TRBV7-8|17|.
CASSPRPIIATNEKLFF
TGTGCCAGCAGCCCCAGGCCCATCATTGCAACTAATGAAAAACTGTTTTTT
>TRBD1|TRBJ1-1|TRBV6-5|13|.
CASRTGVNTEAFF
TGTGCCAGCCGTACAGGGGTGAACACTGAAGCTTTCTTT
>.|TRBJ1-1|TRBV5-1|16|.
CASSLESARRGTEAFF
TGCGCCAGCAGCTTGGAATCGGCCCGAAGGGGCACTGAAGCTTTCTTT
>.|TRBJ1-1|TRBV6-1|14|.
CASSREVDRAEAFF
TGTGCCAGCAGTAGGGAAGTAGACAGAGCTGAAGCTTTCTTT
>.|TRBJ2-7|TRBV30|12|.
CAWGDTDYEQYF
TGTGCCTGGGGGGACACAGACTACGAGCAGTACTTC